This T cell receptor (beta chain) came from a study of response to subunit inactivated influenza vaccine. In TCRdb, the RT-PCR reads were re-called with MiXCR into one record per CDR3 protein. The table records over 800,000 distinct CDR3 sequences, 21% of them present only once. A few counts support this clonotype. V lost 0 bases, J lost 4 bases, and 8 bases stayed unmatched. CDR3 length equals 18 residues. Germline CDR1 is LGHNA and CDR2 is YSLEER. This clonotype was sampled from a man between 45 and 60 years old who received an inactivated influenza vaccine. The V and J genes are TRBV4-3 and TRBJ2-1, with 11 bases that match TRBD2. This material consisted of PBMCs from blood, taken 4 to 6 days after vaccination. The CDR3 sequence is CASSQDAPSGGIYNEQFF. DNA of the CDR3: TGCGCCAGCAGCCAAGATGCTCCTAGCGGGGGGATATACAATGAGCAGTTCTTC.